Below, one TCR beta chain is given with its context. The source of the sample is a study of sequential checkpoint blockade in melanoma. Study-level information: Patients were randomized 1:1 to nivolumab-then-ipilimumab or ipilimumab-then-nivolumab first-line.

Profiled with immunoSEQ multiplex PCR; TCRdb holds only in-frame clones, not every one. The sample contains more than 9,500 clones, 60% to 75% of which appear only once. As to treatment: randomized to nivolumab then ipilimumab (arm A) or the reverse (arm B). DNA-damaging chemotherapy had not been given to any patient beforehand. From thawed PBMCs, live CD3+CD8+ cells negative for CD19 and CD56 were sorted. This CDR3 comprises 14 residues. Germline V lookup: CDR1 SGHVS, CDR2 FQNEAQ. J was trimmed by 7 bases and V by 5 bases; bases with no gene match: 6. The source of this sequence is a human donor with melanoma. This rearrangement joins TRBV7-8 to TRBJ1-5; 9 nucleotides line up with TRBD1. The specimen was CD8+ T cells sorted from blood (inferred from file names), collected from a patient given nivolumab and ipilimumab in sequence. The CDR3 coding sequence is TGTGCCAGCAGCCGGACAGGGGTAAGGCAGCCCCAGCATTTT. It is translated as CASSRTGVRQPQHF.